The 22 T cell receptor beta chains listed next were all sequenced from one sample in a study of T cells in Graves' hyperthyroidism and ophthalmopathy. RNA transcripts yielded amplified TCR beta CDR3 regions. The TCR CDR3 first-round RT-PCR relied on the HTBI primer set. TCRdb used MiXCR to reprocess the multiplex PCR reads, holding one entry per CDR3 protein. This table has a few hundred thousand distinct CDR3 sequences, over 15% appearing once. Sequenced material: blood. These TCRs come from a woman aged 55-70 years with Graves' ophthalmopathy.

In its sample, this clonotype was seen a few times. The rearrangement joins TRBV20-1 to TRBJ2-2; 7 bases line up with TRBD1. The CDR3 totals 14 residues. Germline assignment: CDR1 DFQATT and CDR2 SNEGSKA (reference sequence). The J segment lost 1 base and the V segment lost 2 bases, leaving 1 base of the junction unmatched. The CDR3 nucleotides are TGCAGTGCTAGACGACAGGGGAACACCGGGGAGCTGTTTTTT. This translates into CSARRQGNTGELFF.

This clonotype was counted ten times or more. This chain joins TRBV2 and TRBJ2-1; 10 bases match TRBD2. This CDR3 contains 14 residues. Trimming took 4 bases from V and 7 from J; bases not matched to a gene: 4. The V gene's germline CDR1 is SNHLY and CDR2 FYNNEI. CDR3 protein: CASSALAGDNEQFF. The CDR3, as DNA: TGTGCCAGCAGTGCTCTAGCGGGAGATAATGAGCAGTTCTTC.

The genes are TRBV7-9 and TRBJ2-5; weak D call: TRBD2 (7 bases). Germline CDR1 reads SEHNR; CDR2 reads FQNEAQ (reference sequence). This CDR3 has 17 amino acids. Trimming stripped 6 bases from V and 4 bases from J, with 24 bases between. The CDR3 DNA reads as TGTGCCAGCAGTTCTACAGCCTTCGGGGGGCGGGGAGAGACCCAGTACTTC. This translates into CASSSTAFGGRGETQYF.

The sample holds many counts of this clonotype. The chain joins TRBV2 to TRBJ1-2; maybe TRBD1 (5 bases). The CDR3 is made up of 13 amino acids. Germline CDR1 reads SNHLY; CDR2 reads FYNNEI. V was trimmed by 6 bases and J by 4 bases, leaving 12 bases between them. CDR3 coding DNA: TGTGCCAGCAGGGCCCAGGGTGTCTATGGCTACACCTTC. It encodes CASRAQGVYGYTF.

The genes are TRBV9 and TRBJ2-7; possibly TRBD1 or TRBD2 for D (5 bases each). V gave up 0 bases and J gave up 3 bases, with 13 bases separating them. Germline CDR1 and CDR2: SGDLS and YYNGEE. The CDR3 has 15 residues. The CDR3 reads CASSVAAGDLYEQYF. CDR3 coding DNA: TGTGCCAGCAGCGTAGCGGCTGGGGACCTCTACGAGCAGTACTTC.

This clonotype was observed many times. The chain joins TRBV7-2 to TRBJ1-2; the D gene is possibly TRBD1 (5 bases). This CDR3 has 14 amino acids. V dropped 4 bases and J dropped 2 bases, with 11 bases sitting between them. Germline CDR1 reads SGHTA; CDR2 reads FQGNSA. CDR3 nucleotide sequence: TGTGCCAGCAGCTCCAGACAGACCAACTATGGCTACACCTTC. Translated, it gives CASSSRQTNYGYTF.

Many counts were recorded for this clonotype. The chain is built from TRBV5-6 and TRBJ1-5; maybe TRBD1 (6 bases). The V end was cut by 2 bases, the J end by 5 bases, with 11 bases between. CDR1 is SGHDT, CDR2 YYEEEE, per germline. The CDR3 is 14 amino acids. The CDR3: CASSFRQGYQPQHF. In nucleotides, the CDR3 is TGTGCCAGCAGCTTCCGGCAGGGGTATCAGCCCCAGCATTTT.

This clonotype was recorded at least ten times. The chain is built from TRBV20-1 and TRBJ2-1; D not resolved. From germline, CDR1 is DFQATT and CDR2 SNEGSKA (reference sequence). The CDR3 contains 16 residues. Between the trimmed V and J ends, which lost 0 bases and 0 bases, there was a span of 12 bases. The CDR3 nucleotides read TGCAGTGCTAGAGATTATACCGCGTTCTCCTACAATGAGCAGTTCTTC. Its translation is CSARDYTAFSYNEQFF.

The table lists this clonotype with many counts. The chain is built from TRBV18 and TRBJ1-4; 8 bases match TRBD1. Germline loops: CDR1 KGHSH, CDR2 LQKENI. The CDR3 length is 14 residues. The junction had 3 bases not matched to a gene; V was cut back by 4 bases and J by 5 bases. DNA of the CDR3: TGTGCCAGCTCACAAGGGACAGGCAATGAAAAACTGTTTTTT. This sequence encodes CASSQGTGNEKLFF.

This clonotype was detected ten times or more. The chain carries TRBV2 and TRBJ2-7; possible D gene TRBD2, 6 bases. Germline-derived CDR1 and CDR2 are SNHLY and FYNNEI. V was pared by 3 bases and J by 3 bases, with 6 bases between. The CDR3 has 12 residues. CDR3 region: CASSERDYEQYF. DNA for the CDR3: TGTGCCAGCAGTGAGCGGGACTACGAGCAGTACTTC.

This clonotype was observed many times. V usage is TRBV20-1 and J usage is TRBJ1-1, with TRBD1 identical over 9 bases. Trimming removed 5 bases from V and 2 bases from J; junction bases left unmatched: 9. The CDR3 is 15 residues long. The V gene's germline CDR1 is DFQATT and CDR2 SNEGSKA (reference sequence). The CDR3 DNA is TGCAGTGCTTGGGGAGAGGACAGGGGAAACACTGAAGCTTTCTTT. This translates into CSAWGEDRGNTEAFF.

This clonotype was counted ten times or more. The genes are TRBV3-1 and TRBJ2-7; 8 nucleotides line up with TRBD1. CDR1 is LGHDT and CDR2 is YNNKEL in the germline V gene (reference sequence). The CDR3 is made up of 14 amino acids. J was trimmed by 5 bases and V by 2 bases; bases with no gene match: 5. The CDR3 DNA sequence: TGTGCCAGCAGCCAAATTCCAGGGGGCCACGAGCAGTACTTC. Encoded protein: CASSQIPGGHEQYF.

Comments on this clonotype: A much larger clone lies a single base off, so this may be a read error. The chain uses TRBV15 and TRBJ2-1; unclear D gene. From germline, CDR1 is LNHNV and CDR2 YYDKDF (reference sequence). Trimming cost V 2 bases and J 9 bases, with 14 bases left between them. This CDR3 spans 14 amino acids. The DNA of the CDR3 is TGTGCCACCAGCAGACTGTACTCAGACGCTGAGCAGTTCTTC. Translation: CATSRLYSDAEQFF.

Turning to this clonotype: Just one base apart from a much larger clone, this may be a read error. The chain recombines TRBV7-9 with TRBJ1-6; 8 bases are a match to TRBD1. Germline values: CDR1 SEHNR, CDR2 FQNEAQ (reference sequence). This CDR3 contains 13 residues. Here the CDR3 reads CASSGTGDSPLRF. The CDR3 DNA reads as TGTGCCAGCAGCGGGACAGGAGATTCACCCCTCCGCTTT.

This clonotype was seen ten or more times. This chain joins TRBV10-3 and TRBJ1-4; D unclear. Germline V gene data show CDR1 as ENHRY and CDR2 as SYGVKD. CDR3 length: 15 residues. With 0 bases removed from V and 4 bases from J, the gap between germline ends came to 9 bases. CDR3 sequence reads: CAISESRQVNEKLFF. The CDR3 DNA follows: TGTGCCATCAGTGAGTCGAGGCAGGTTAATGAAAAACTGTTTTTT.

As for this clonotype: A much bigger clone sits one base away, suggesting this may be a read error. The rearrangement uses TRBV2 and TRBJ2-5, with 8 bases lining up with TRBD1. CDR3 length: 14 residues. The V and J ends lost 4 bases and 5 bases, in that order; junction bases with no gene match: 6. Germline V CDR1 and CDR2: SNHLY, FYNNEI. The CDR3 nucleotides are TGTGCCAGCAGTGGCAGGGGGCGCATGGAGACCCAGTACTTC. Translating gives CASSGRGRMETQYF.

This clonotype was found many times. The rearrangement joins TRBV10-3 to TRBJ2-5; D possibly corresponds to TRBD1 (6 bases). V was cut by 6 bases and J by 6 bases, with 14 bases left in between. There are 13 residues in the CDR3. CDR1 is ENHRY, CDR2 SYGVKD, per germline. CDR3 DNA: TGTGCCATCAGCGAGGGACAAGCCCAGACCCAGTACTTC. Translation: CAISEGQAQTQYF.

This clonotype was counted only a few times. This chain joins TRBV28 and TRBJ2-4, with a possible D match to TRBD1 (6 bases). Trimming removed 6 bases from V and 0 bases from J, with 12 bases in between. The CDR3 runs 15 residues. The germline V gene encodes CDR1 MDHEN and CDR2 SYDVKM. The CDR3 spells CASSPTGLAKNIQYF. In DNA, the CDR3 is TGTGCCAGCAGCCCAACAGGGTTAGCCAAAAACATTCAGTACTTC.

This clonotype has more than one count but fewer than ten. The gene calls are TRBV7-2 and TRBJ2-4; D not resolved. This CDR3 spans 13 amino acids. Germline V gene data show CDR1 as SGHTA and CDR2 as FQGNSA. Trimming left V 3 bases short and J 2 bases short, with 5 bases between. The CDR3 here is CASSLFTKNIQYF. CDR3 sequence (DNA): TGTGCCAGCAGCTTGTTTACCAAAAACATTCAGTACTTC.

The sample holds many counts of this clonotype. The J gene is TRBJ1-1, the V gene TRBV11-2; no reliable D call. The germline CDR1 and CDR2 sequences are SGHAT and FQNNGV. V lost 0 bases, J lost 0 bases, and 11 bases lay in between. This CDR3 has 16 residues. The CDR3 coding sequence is TGTGCCAGCAGCTTAGATGGTTCGGGGTTGAACACTGAAGCTTTCTTT. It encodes CASSLDGSGLNTEAFF.

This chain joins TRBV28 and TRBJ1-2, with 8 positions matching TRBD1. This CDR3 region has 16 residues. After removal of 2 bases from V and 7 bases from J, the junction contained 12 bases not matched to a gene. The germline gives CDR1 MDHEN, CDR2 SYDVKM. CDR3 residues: CASSLSAAGGVGGYTF. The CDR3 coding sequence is TGTGCCAGCAGTTTAAGTGCCGCAGGGGGCGTCGGTGGCTACACCTTC.

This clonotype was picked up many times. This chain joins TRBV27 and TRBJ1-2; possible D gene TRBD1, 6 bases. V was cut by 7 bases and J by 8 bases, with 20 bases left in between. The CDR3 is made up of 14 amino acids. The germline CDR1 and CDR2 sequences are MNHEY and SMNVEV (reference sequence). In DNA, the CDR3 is TGTGCCAGCAAGCCCATTTATCCAGGGGAAGGCTACACCTTC. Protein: CASKPIYPGEGYTF.